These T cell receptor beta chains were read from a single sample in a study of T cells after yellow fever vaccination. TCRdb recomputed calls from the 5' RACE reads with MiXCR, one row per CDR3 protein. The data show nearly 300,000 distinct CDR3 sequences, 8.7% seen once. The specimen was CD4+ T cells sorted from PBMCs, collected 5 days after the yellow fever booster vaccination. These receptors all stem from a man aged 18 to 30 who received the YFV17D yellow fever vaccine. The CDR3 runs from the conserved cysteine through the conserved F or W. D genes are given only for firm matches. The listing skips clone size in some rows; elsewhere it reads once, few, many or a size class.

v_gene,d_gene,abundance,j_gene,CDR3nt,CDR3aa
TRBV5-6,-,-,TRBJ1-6,TGTGCCAGCAGCCCCAACTATAATTCACCCCTCCACTTT,CASSPNYNSPLHF
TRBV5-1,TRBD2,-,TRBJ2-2,TGCGCCAGCAGCTTGTATCGGCTAGCGGGGGTCACCGGGGAGCTGTTTTTT,CASSLYRLAGVTGELFF
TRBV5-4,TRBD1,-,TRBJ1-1,TGTGCCAGCAGCTTGGCGCAACAGGGGTCCACTGAAGCTTTCTTT,CASSLAQQGSTEAFF
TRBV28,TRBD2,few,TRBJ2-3,TGTGCCAGCAGTTTCGGCGGGGGGGACCCCCGAGCGCAGTATTTT,CASSFGGGDPRAQYF
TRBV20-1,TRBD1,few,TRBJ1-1,TGCAGTGCTAGAGCGGGACAGGGCACTGAAGCTTTCTTT,CSARAGQGTEAFF
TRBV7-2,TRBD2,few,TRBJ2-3,TGTGCCAGCAGCCTGGGACTAGCGGGGGGCGGAGATACGCAGTATTTT,CASSLGLAGGGDTQYF
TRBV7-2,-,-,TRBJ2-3,TGTGCCAGCAGCCGACAAACTAGCACAGATACGCAGTATTTT,CASSRQTSTDTQYF
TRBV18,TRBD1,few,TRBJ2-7,TGTGCCAGCTCACCACGGGACAGCTCCTACGAGCAGTACTTC,CASSPRDSSYEQYF
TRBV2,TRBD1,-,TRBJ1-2,TGTGCCAGCAGTGAAGGTCCGGGACAGGATAACTATGGCTACACCTTC,CASSEGPGQDNYGYTF
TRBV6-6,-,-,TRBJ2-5,TGTGCCAGCAGCTCCGGGGCTGGGGAGACCCAGTACTTC,CASSSGAGETQYF
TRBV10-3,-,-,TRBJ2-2,TGTGCCATCAGCGGACTGTACACCGGGGAGCTGTTTTTT,CAISGLYTGELFF
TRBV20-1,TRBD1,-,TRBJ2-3,TGCAGTGCAATTCAGGGGGCGAGAGATACGCAGTATTTT,CSAIQGARDTQYF
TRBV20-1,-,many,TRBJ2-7,TGCAGTGCTCGAGAACAGGGAAGCGGCTACGAGCAGTACTTC,CSAREQGSGYEQYF
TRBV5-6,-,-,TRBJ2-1,TGTGCCAGCAGCTTGGTTGCCCGCCCCTACAATGAGCAGTTCTTC,CASSLVARPYNEQFF
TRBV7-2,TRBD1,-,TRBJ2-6,TGTGCCAGCAGCCAAGACTTACGGACAGGGGGCATCTCTGGGGCCAACGTCCTGACTTTC,CASSQDLRTGGISGANVLTF
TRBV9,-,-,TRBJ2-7,TGTGCCAGCAGCGTAGCTGGGGTACCCTACGAGCAGTACTTC,CASSVAGVPYEQYF
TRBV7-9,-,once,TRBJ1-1,TGTGCCAGCAGCCAGTCGGGGACGAACACTGAAGCTTTCTTT,CASSQSGTNTEAFF
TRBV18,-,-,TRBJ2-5,TGTGCCAGCTCACCAAGGGCTCCAGGAGAGACCCAGTACTTC,CASSPRAPGETQYF
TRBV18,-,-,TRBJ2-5,TGTGCCAGCTCACCACGGGTCGAGACCCAGTACTTC,CASSPRVETQYF
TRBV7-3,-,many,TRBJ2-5,TGTGCCAGCAGCTTAATGGGCAGAGAGGAGACCCAGTACTTC,CASSLMGREETQYF
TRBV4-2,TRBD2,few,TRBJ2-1,TGTGCCAGCAGCCACCCTAAAACCGGGACTAGCGGGAACAATGAGCAGTTCTTC,CASSHPKTGTSGNNEQFF
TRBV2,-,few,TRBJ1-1,TGTGCCAGCACTCGGCCGTCGAACACTGAAGCTTTCTTT,CASTRPSNTEAFF
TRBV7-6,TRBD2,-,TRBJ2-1,TGTGCCAGCAGCTTAGGATCCAGCGGGGGGGCATATGAGCAGTTCTTC,CASSLGSSGGAYEQFF
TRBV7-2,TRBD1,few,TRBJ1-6,TGTGCCAGCAGCTTCGGGGACAGGGACTCTTCACCCCTCCACTTT,CASSFGDRDSSPLHF
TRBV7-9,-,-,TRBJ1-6,TGTGCCAGCAGCTTAGCGGCAGTTCGTTCCTATAATTCACCCCTCCACTTT,CASSLAAVRSYNSPLHF
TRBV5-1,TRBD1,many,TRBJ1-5,TGCGCCAGCAGCTTGGTGGTGACAGGGAGCAATCAGCCCCAGCATTTT,CASSLVVTGSNQPQHF
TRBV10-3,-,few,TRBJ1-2,TGTGCCATCAGTGAGGCCACAGGGTTCTATGGCTACACCTTC,CAISEATGFYGYTF
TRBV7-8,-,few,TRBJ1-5,TGTGCCAGCAGCTTTAGTGAAGAGCAGCCCCAGCATTTT,CASSFSEEQPQHF